This T cell receptor (beta chain) was captured by sequencing in a study of Graves' ophthalmopathy and Graves' hyperthyroidism. The germline V gene has CDR1 KGHDR and CDR2 SFDVKD. V was clipped by 1 base and J by 4 bases; unmatched bases: 1. The CDR3 has 16 residues. As the template, RNA transcripts were used to amplify TCR beta CDR3 regions. The first round was an RT-PCR with HTBI primers, and the second round was a multiplex PCR. Each CDR3 protein is one row after TCRdb ran MiXCR on the multiplex PCR reads. Of about 39,000 distinct CDR3 sequences in the sample, around half were seen once. The sequence derives from an adult woman with stable Graves' hyperthyroidism. Sequencing input: peripheral blood. The J gene is TRBJ2-5, the V gene TRBV24-1; 14 bases align to TRBD2. The CDR3, as DNA: TGTGCCACCAGTGATTTAGGACTAGCGGGAGGAGAGACCCAGTACTTC. Encoded protein: CATSDLGLAGGETQYF.